These T cell receptor beta chains were read from a single sample in a study of identical twins' blood T cells. TCRdb called the 5' RACE reads again in MiXCR, with one record for every CDR3 protein. The top ten clones hold around 5.6% of a sample with hundreds of thousands of distinct CDR3 sequences, around 30% of them seen once. Sequencing was carried out using PBMCs. Every receptor here comes from a woman between 18 and 50 years old in good health. Each CDR3 is given with its conserved first and last residue. The D gene is left open where the match is weak. Clone size is stated in some rows and not others, as once, few, many or a class when expanded.

j_gene | v_gene | abundance | d_gene | CDR3aa | CDR3nt
TRBJ2-3 | TRBV20-1 | . | . | CSAPPVASNAKQYF | TGCAGTGCCCCCCCGGTGGCCTCGAACGCAAAACAGTATTTT
TRBJ2-7 | TRBV7-2 | . | . | CASSLSWGGYEQYF | TGTGCCAGCAGCTTGTCCTGGGGTGGCTACGAGCAGTACTTC
TRBJ1-1 | TRBV29-1 | few | . | CSGGGLNTEAFF | TGCAGCGGAGGGGGGCTGAACACTGAAGCTTTCTTT
TRBJ1-1 | TRBV6-5 | . | TRBD1 | CASSYFTGGNTEAFF | TGTGCCAGCAGTTACTTCACAGGGGGGAACACTGAAGCTTTCTTT
TRBJ1-1 | TRBV20-1 | . | TRBD1 | CSASGTGGAVTEAFF | TGCAGTGCTAGCGGGACAGGGGGCGCGGTTACTGAAGCTTTCTTT
TRBJ1-2 | TRBV7-2 | few | . | CASSLAWGNYGYTF | TGTGCCAGCAGCTTAGCGTGGGGGAACTATGGCTACACCTTC
TRBJ1-1 | TRBV5-6 | . | . | CASSLVLGEEAFF | TGTGCCAGCAGCTTGGTCCTGGGCGAAGAAGCTTTCTTT
TRBJ1-1 | TRBV19 | . | TRBD1 | CASSFGDREATFF | TGTGCCAGTAGTTTCGGGGACAGGGAGGCTACTTTCTTT
TRBJ2-5 | TRBV29-1 | . | . | CSVYRETQYF | TGCAGCGTTTACCGAGAGACCCAGTACTTC
TRBJ1-1 | TRBV29-1 | many | . | CSVESNTEAFF | TGCAGCGTTGAAAGTAACACTGAAGCTTTCTTT
TRBJ1-2 | TRBV20-1 | . | . | CSARTRTLYTF | TGCAGTGCTAGAACCAGGACCCTCTACACCTTC
TRBJ1-1 | TRBV29-1 | . | TRBD1 | CSAPGQGLPNTEAFF | TGCAGCGCCCCGGGACAGGGGCTACCGAACACTGAAGCTTTCTTT
TRBJ2-7 | TRBV6-2/TRBV6-3 | few | . | CASSYWLGGDSYEQYF | TGTGCCAGCAGTTACTGGCTGGGCGGGGACTCCTACGAGCAGTACTTC
TRBJ2-5 | TRBV7-2 | . | . | CASSLMRLSETQYF | TGTGCCAGCAGCTTAATGAGGTTATCAGAGACCCAGTACTTC
TRBJ1-6 | TRBV5-6 | . | . | CASSLSGANSPLHF | TGTGCCAGCAGCTTAAGTGGGGCTAATTCACCCCTCCACTTT
TRBJ1-1 | TRBV5-1 | once | . | CASSDAGTDTEAFF | TGCGCCAGCAGCGACGCAGGGACTGACACTGAAGCTTTCTTT
TRBJ1-2 | TRBV29-1 | . | . | CSVEHEWDYGYTF | TGCAGCGTTGAGCACGAGTGGGACTATGGCTACACCTTC
TRBJ1-4 | TRBV5-5 | few | TRBD1 | CASSRPGQGISNEKLFF | TGTGCCAGCAGCCGCCCGGGACAGGGGATATCTAATGAAAAACTGTTTTTT
TRBJ2-2 | TRBV4-3 | few | TRBD2 | CASSQDERELNWDTGELFF | TGCGCCAGCAGCCAAGACGAGCGGGAGTTAAATTGGGACACCGGGGAGCTGTTTTTT
TRBJ1-5 | TRBV20-1 | . | . | CSARNTWIRADQPQHF | TGCAGTGCTAGAAATACATGGATAAGGGCGGATCAGCCCCAGCATTTT
TRBJ1-6 | TRBV6-6 | few | TRBD1 | CASSYDRVNSPLHF | TGTGCCAGCAGTTATGACAGGGTCAATTCACCCCTCCACTTT
TRBJ1-5 | TRBV2 | . | TRBD1 | CASSDDRDSNQPQHF | TGTGCCAGCAGTGACGACAGGGATAGCAATCAGCCCCAGCATTTT
TRBJ2-3 | TRBV9 | few | . | CASSVVGTDTQYF | TGTGCCAGCAGCGTAGTTGGGACAGATACGCAGTATTTT
TRBJ1-4 | TRBV7-8 | . | . | CASSLLRRQVNEKLFF | TGTGCCAGCAGCTTACTGAGGAGGCAGGTTAATGAAAAACTGTTTTTT
TRBJ1-4 | TRBV3-1 | . | . | CASSRWDGPNEKLFF | TGTGCCAGCAGCCGCTGGGACGGACCTAATGAAAAACTGTTTTTT
TRBJ1-3 | TRBV9 | few | . | CASSISGTLGNTIYF | TGTGCCAGCAGCATTTCCGGGACACTAGGAAACACCATATATTTT
TRBJ2-5 | TRBV29-1 | few | . | CSVVDEAGTQYF | TGCAGCGTTGTAGACGAGGCTGGGACCCAGTACTTC
TRBJ1-2 | TRBV19 | . | . | CASSRTEYYGYTF | TGTGCCAGTAGTAGGACCGAATACTATGGCTACACCTTC
TRBJ1-2 | TRBV12-3/TRBV12-4 | . | . | CASTRRTRENGYTF | TGTGCCAGCACCAGACGGACCCGGGAAAATGGCTACACCTTC
TRBJ2-3 | TRBV20-1 | . | . | CSARASTDTQCF | TGCAGTGCTAGGGCTAGCACAGATACGCAGTGTTTT
TRBJ2-3 | TRBV11-2 | many | . | CASSLESREGAADTQYF | TGTGCCAGCAGCTTAGAATCAAGGGAGGGGGCGGCAGATACGCAGTATTTT
TRBJ2-3 | TRBV7-9 | few | . | CASSLELTDTQYF | TGTGCCAGCAGCTTAGAGTTGACCGATACGCAGTATTTT
TRBJ1-2 | TRBV27 | few | TRBD1 | CASSFVGGTAAGGYTF | TGTGCCAGCAGTTTTGTTGGTGGGACAGCCGCGGGGGGCTACACCTTC
TRBJ1-5 | TRBV12-5 | . | . | CASRLVGLYSNQPQHF | TGTGCTAGTCGTTTGGTAGGACTTTATAGCAATCAGCCCCAGCATTTT
TRBJ2-7 | TRBV13 | . | . | CASSPDRYYEQYF | TGTGCCAGCAGCCCAGACAGGTACTACGAGCAGTACTTC
TRBJ1-1 | TRBV3-1 | . | . | CASSPRTEITEAFF | TGTGCCAGCAGCCCCCGGACAGAGATTACTGAAGCTTTCTTT
TRBJ2-7 | TRBV14 | few | . | CASSQEGERVVYEQYF | TGTGCCAGCAGCCAAGAAGGAGAAAGGGTGGTATACGAGCAGTACTTC
TRBJ1-5 | TRBV12-3/TRBV12-4 | many | . | CASTRGLNQPQHF | TGTGCCAGCACCCGGGGCCTTAATCAGCCCCAGCATTTT
TRBJ1-2 | TRBV10-3 | . | . | CAITSVYGYTF | TGTGCCATCACTTCCGTCTATGGCTACACCTTC
TRBJ2-3 | TRBV19 | few | TRBD2 | CASSIRGEDTQYF | TGTGCCAGTAGTATTCGGGGGGAAGATACGCAGTATTTT
TRBJ2-2 | TRBV29-1 | few | . | CSACLQENTGELFF | TGCAGCGCATGTCTTCAGGAGAACACCGGGGAGCTGTTTTTT
TRBJ1-2 | TRBV5-1 | . | TRBD1 | CASSLGTGVPPYGYTF | TGCGCCAGCAGCTTGGGGACAGGTGTCCCCCCGTATGGCTACACCTTC
TRBJ2-3 | TRBV7-3 | . | . | CASSLTLTGLDTQYF | TGTGCCAGCAGCTTAACGTTGACAGGACTAGATACGCAGTATTTT
TRBJ2-5 | TRBV20-1 | once | TRBD2 | CSARGRFRLAGTFKAETQYF | TGCAGTGCTAGAGGAAGATTCCGGCTAGCGGGCACCTTCAAGGCGGAGACCCAGTACTTC
TRBJ1-1 | TRBV6-2/TRBV6-3 | few | . | CASQVRKGGTEAFF | TGTGCCAGCCAAGTTAGGAAGGGGGGCACTGAAGCTTTCTTT
TRBJ2-5 | TRBV20-1 | few | TRBD2 | CSGRLAGGLETQYF | TGCAGTGGCCGACTAGCGGGGGGTTTGGAGACCCAGTACTTC
TRBJ1-3 | TRBV20-1 | . | . | CSAREINTIYF | TGCAGTGCTAGAGAGATAAACACCATATATTTT
TRBJ2-2 | TRBV18 | few | . | CASSPRTENTGELFF | TGTGCCAGCTCACCAAGGACGGAGAACACCGGGGAGCTGTTTTTT
TRBJ1-5 | TRBV20-1 | . | TRBD1 | CSARDRRQGAYQPQHF | TGCAGTGCTAGAGATCGGAGACAGGGGGCGTATCAGCCCCAGCATTTT
TRBJ2-1 | TRBV20-1 | . | TRBD1 | CSASRLGQGLVGNEQFF | TGCAGTGCTAGTCGTCTGGGACAGGGGCTTGTCGGGAATGAGCAGTTCTTC
TRBJ1-6 | TRBV11-2 | . | . | CASSLEKIHNSPLHF | TGTGCCAGCAGCTTGGAAAAGATTCATAATTCACCCCTCCACTTT
TRBJ2-2 | TRBV9 | . | . | CASSLQGWAGELFF | TGTGCCAGCAGCTTACAGGGTTGGGCCGGGGAGCTGTTTTTT
TRBJ1-2 | TRBV2 | . | . | CASSQTRDYGYTF | TGTGCCAGCAGCCAAACAAGAGACTATGGCTACACCTTC
TRBJ2-3 | TRBV6-2/TRBV6-3 | few | . | CASTNFGDTQYF | TGTGCCAGCACCAATTTCGGGGATACGCAGTATTTT
TRBJ2-2 | TRBV5-1 | . | . | CASSFDGTYTGELFF | TGCGCCAGCAGCTTTGACGGGACCTACACCGGGGAGCTGTTTTTT